This T cell receptor beta chain is drawn from a study of blood T cells in healthy people across ages. Notes on the study in general: Older age went with lower TCR beta diversity per million T cells, in a roughly linear way. The long-lived group displayed more naive CD4+ cells, plus higher diversity, than the aged donors did.

This CDR3 region has 14 residues. Germline CDR1 and CDR2: MNHEY and SVGAGI. Trimming removed 5 bases from V and 5 bases from J, with 15 bases in between. About this clonotype itself: Its cognate antigen is unknown.

The authors ran a second PCR of about 7 to 12 cycles using a sample-barcoded 5' primer and a J-beta primer mix. Each of the cDNA molecules was tagged by a template-switch adaptor with 12 random nucleotides. TCRdb fed the 5' RACE reads into MiXCR, producing one record per CDR3 protein. The sample shows some 1.4 million distinct CDR3 sequences, approximately 38% of them seen only once. Every donor contributed around 10 milliliters of peripheral blood by blood draw. The chain employs TRBV6-5 and TRBJ1-2; D is ambiguous. The material sequenced was blood. The source is a woman in her late teens or twenties in good health. CDR3 bases: TGTGCCAGCAGTACCACCCGAACCTCATATGGCTACACCTTC. Translation: CASSTTRTSYGYTF.